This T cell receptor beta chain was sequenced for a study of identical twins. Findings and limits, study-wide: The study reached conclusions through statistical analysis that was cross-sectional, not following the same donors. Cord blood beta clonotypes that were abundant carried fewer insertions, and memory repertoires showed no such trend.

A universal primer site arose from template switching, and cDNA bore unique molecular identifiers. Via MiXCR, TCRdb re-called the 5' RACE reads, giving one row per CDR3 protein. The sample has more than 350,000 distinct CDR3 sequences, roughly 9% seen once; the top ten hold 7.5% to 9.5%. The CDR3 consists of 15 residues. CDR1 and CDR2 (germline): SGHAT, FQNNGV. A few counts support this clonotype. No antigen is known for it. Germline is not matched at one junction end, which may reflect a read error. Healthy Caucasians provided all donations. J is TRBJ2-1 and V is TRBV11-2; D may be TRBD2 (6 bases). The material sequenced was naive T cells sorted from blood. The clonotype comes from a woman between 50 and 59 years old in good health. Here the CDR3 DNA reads TGTGCCAGCAGACCATCACCACTGGCTGGGGGGATGCCAGTCTTC. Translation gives CASRPSPLAGGMPVF.